This T cell receptor beta chain was obtained from a study of shared clonotypes between healthy human individuals. Recent vaccinations or acute infections were absent in the healthy HIV-negative adult donors. Study findings and constraints: Among the subsets, naive ones generally showed larger estimated richness than memory ones. Depth was large, yet rarefaction showed that sorted-subset sequencing was incomplete.

Deep-level settings were used for running the assay. Clones were sequenced by immunoSEQ multiplex PCR, and TCRdb holds only the in-frame ones, with some missing. The sample comprises more than 1,200,000 clones, less than 99% of which are singletons, and about 0.34% rests with the top ten. With regard to this clone: Its cognate antigen is unknown.

The germline V and J ends were trimmed by 4 bases and 2 bases, with 16 bases remaining between them. The CDR3 consists of 15 residues. Germline lookup yields CDR1 SGHRS and CDR2 YFSETQ. The sequence derives from a man in his thirties or forties in good health. V usage is TRBV5-1 and J usage is TRBJ2-7; D remains unclear. The sequencing input was naive CD4+ T cells sorted from blood. Subset described: CD45RA+ positively selected. This chain's CDR3 is CASSPLLQKTYEQYF. CDR3 sequence (DNA): TGCGCCAGCAGCCCCCTTTTGCAGAAAACCTACGAGCAGTACTTC.